These 14 T cell receptor beta chains came from one sample sequenced in a study of T cells in tumors after PD-1 blockade. Here immunoSEQ multiplex PCR was the method, and the copy in TCRdb shows in-frame clones only, minus some. There are some 18,000 clones in the sample; more than 65% occur only once, and roughly 27% lies in the top ten. This specimen was PBMCs, taken after anti-PD-1 therapy. The receptors were sampled from a human donor with advanced basal cell or squamous cell carcinoma (not recorded which).

This chain connects TRBV5-4 to TRBJ2-1; 11 nucleotides line up with TRBD2. CDR1 and CDR2 from the germline V gene are SGHNT and YYREEE (reference sequence). V lost 2 bases and J lost 6; bases outside the gene matches: 7. This CDR3 spans 16 amino acids. The CDR3 DNA reads TGTGCCAGCAGCTTTTTGGTGACTAGCGGGATCAATGAGCAGTTCTTC. Translated, it gives CASSFLVTSGINEQFF.

This clone has a single count. The chain uses TRBV3-1 (or the pseudogene TRBV3-2) and TRBJ2-2, with 11 positions matching TRBD2. The V segment lost 2 bases and the J segment 1 base; nucleotides outside the gene matches: 0. The CDR3 sequence is 16 residues long. CDR1 LGHDT and CDR2 YNNKEL come from the germline V gene (reference sequence). CDR3 residues: CASSQTSGRNTGELFF. CDR3 DNA sequence: TGTGCCAGCAGCCAAACTAGCGGGAGGAACACCGGGGAGCTGTTTTTT.

This chain links TRBV6-5 with TRBJ1-1; 8 bases are shared with TRBD1. CDR1 and CDR2 (germline): MNHEY, SVGAGI. Unmatched junction bases numbered 6, after V lost 2 bases and J lost 1 base. The CDR3 has 16 amino acids. The CDR3 reads CASSYGPGTGNTEAFF. DNA for the CDR3: TGTGCCAGCAGTTACGGTCCCGGGACAGGGAACACTGAAGCTTTCTTT.

Comment on this clone: One end of the junction does not line up with germline, which may come from a read error. The J gene is TRBJ2-1, the V gene TRBV11-1, with TRBD2 identical over 10 bases. The CDR3 contains 15 residues. Germline CDR1 reads SGHAT; CDR2 reads FQDESV (reference sequence). The CDR3 DNA is TGTGCCAGCAGCCTAGCGGGGGATTACTACAATGAGCAGTTCTTC. The encoded protein is CASSLAGDYYNEQFF.

This sequence joins TRBV19 and TRBJ2-7; D may be TRBD1 or TRBD2 (6 bases each). Germline CDR1 reads LNHDA; CDR2 reads SQIVND (reference sequence). This CDR3 is built from 13 residues. Trimming cost V 5 bases and J 6 bases, with 14 bases left between them. The chain's CDR3 is CASSSQQGGEQYF. CDR3 nucleotides: TGTGCCAGTAGTTCGCAACAGGGAGGCGAGCAGTACTTC.

Only one count was recorded for this clone. The chain joins TRBV6-5 to TRBJ1-1, with TRBD1 matching over 7 bases. This CDR3 comprises 12 residues. Losses at the gene ends were 5 bases for V and 7 bases for J; bases not matched to a gene: 4. Germline V gene data show CDR1 as MNHEY and CDR2 as SVGAGI. The CDR3: CASSRTGVEAFF. DNA of the CDR3: TGTGCCAGCAGTCGTACAGGGGTTGAAGCTTTCTTT.

V usage is TRBV19 and J usage is TRBJ1-4, with D unresolved. CDR3 size: 15 residues. The germline CDR1 and CDR2 sequences are LNHDA and SQIVND (reference sequence). V dropped 2 bases and J dropped 1 base, with 8 bases sitting between them. The CDR3 loop is CASSISGITNEKLFF. The CDR3 nucleotides read TGTGCCAGTAGTATAAGTGGGATAACTAATGAAAAACTGTTTTTT.

The chain joins TRBV6-5 to TRBJ1-3, with 7 nucleotides matching TRBD1. Trimming removed 8 bases from V and 0 bases from J; junction bases left unmatched: 4. This CDR3 has 14 residues. CDR1 and CDR2 (germline): MNHEY, SVGAGI. The CDR3 is CASVTGASGNTIYF. CDR3 nucleotides: TGTGCCAGCGTCACAGGGGCCTCTGGAAACACCATATATTTT.

The rearrangement joins TRBV19 to TRBJ2-4, with 8 positions matching TRBD2. The germline gives CDR1 LNHDA, CDR2 SQIVND (reference sequence). V gave up 5 bases and J gave up 8 bases; unmatched junction bases: 14. The CDR3 is 16 residues long. The CDR3, as DNA: TGTGCCAGTAGTCCCGACCGTGCTAGCGGGTTTTACATTCAGTACTTC. Residues: CASSPDRASGFYIQYF.

The chain has TRBV5-1 and TRBJ2-1; 7 bases map to TRBD2. With V trimmed by 1 base and J by 8 bases, 3 bases remained unmatched. Germline CDR1 and CDR2: SGHRS and YFSETQ. The CDR3 runs to 13 residues. This CDR3 is CASSLSGNDEQFF. CDR3 nucleotides: TGCGCCAGCAGCTTGAGCGGGAACGATGAGCAGTTCTTC. Full variable domain (rest looked up from reference TRBV5-1 and TRBJ2-1): KAGVTQTPRYLIKTRGQQVTLSCSPISGHRSVSWYQQTPGQGLQFLFEYFSETQRNKGNFPGRFSGRQFSNSRSEMNVSTLELGDSALYLCASSLSGNDEQFFGPGTRLTVL.

The chain carries TRBV9 and TRBJ2-7, with D perhaps TRBD1 (5 bases). Germline loops: CDR1 SGDLS, CDR2 YYNGEE. This CDR3 has 15 residues. Trimming removed 0 bases at V and 2 bases at J, with 12 bases between. CDR3 DNA sequence: TGTGCCAGCAGCGTAGCTGCAGGGCTGACCTACGAGCAGTACTTC. Translating gives CASSVAAGLTYEQYF.

This clone was observed once. The V and J genes are TRBV24-1 and TRBJ2-7; 7 bases are shared with TRBD1. CDR1 and CDR2 (germline): KGHDR, SFDVKD. Losses at the gene ends were 4 bases for V and 6 bases for J; bases not matched to a gene: 5. CDR3 length equals 13 residues. In nucleotides, the CDR3 is TGTGCCACCAGTGAAAACCACAGGGGCGAGCAGTACTTC. This encodes CATSENHRGEQYF.

DNA of the CDR3: TGTGCCAGCTCGGATCAGGGACAGGTAGAAACCGGGCGAATGGCCGAGCAGTACTTC. Protein sequence: CASSDQGQVETGRMAEQYF. The V gene is TRBV21-1, the J gene TRBJ2-7; the D call of TRBD1 is as the table states it, not checked on the DNA. TRBV21-1 is marked as a pseudogene. CDR3 length: 19 residues.

The rearrangement links TRBV5-1 to TRBJ1-1; 8 bases fit TRBD1. The CDR3 totals 15 residues. After removal of 4 bases from V and 0 bases from J, the junction contained 5 bases not matched to a gene. The germline gives CDR1 SGHRS, CDR2 YFSETQ. The CDR3 reads CASSRDRPMNTEAFF. The DNA of the CDR3 is TGCGCCAGCAGCAGGGACAGGCCCATGAACACTGAAGCTTTCTTT.